The clone carrying this T cell receptor (beta chain) was counted between two and nine times. The CDR3 covers 17 residues. The V gene lost 0 bases and the J gene lost 4 bases, with 13 bases spanning the gap. The germline gives CDR1 LNHNV, CDR2 YYDKDF (reference sequence). This entry belongs to a study of cytomegalovirus exposure and HLA in healthy donors. PCR was performed using 60 Vbeta and 13 Jbeta primers. Sequenced by immunoSEQ multiplex PCR; TCRdb stores in-frame clones only, minus some. The sample consists of 150,000 to 200,000 clones, around 82% of them appearing once. Sequenced input: PBMCs. The chain links TRBV15 to TRBJ2-6; perhaps TRBD2 as D (5 bases). The receptor's source is a man aged 18 to 29 in good health and CMV-seronegative. CDR3 loop: CATSRDRGPAGANVLTF. The DNA of the CDR3 is TGTGCCACCAGCAGAGATCGAGGGCCGGCCGGGGCCAACGTCCTGACTTTC.